This is a list of T cell receptor beta chains from one sample in a study of cytomegalovirus exposure and HLA in healthy donors. TCRdb keeps only in-frame clones here, not all; method: immunoSEQ multiplex PCR. Its clone listing holds 150,000 or so clones. Sequencing used PBMCs. These receptors were obtained from a woman aged 55-70 years in good health and CMV-seronegative. Each CDR3 is given with its conserved first and last residue. Fields, in order: V gene, J gene, D gene, CDR3 DNA, CDR3 protein. D genes are given only for firm matches.

TRBV7-9	TRBJ1-6	.	TGTGCCAGCAGCGTAGGGGAATGGGAGGGAAATAATTCACCCCTCCACTTT	CASSVGEWEGNNSPLHF
TRBV6-6	TRBJ1-1	.	TGTGCCCACGGGGGGGGTTTCGACACTGAAGCTTTCTTT	CAHGGGFDTEAFF
TRBV7-2	TRBJ2-7	TRBD2	TGTGCCAGCAGCTTAGCGCTTACTAGCGGGGGAGTGCAGTACTTC	CASSLALTSGGVQYF
TRBV4-1	TRBJ2-5	TRBD1	TGCGCCAGCAGCCAAGAATCAGGGGGCGGGTTCCAAGAGACCCAGTACTTC	CASSQESGGGFQETQYF
TRBV18	TRBJ1-3	.	TGTGCCAGCTCACCACTTACCGGGGGACCGGGAAACACCATATATTTT	CASSPLTGGPGNTIYF
TRBV7-8	TRBJ2-1	TRBD1	TGTGCCAGCAGGTCAACAGGGGGAGGATACAATGAGCAGTTCTTC	CASRSTGGGYNEQFF
TRBV30	TRBJ1-1	.	TGTGCCTGGACTTTAGACAGGAACACTGAAGCTTTCTTT	CAWTLDRNTEAFF
TRBV4-3	TRBJ1-2	.	TGCGCCAGCAGCCTAGCCCGCAACTATGGCTACACCTTC	CASSLARNYGYTF
TRBV6-1	TRBJ1-1	.	TGTGCCAGCAGTGGGCTTCCGCAGAGGACTGAAGCTTTCTTT	CASSGLPQRTEAFF
TRBV4-3	TRBJ1-2	TRBD1	TGCGCCAGCAGCCAAGGGGGACAGGGGCCACATGGCTACACCTTC	CASSQGGQGPHGYTF
TRBV10-3	TRBJ2-1	TRBD2	TGTGCCACCCGGGACTACCGTTGGGGGTCCAATGAGCAGTTCTTC	CATRDYRWGSNEQFF
TRBV5-1	TRBJ1-3	.	TGCGCCAGCAGCTTGGTCCCGGGGTCTGGAAACACCATATATTTT	CASSLVPGSGNTIYF
TRBV25-1	TRBJ1-1	TRBD1	TGTGCCAGCAGTGAAAGAAAGGGGGCTCTCACTGAAGCTTTCTTT	CASSERKGALTEAFF
TRBV18	TRBJ2-7	TRBD2	TGTGCCAGCTCACCGCTGTACAGCGGGGGAGCCAACTACGAGCAGTACTTC	CASSPLYSGGANYEQYF
TRBV27	TRBJ1-5	TRBD1	TGTGCCAGCAGTCCACGGACAGGGTCTAGCAATCAGCCCCAGCATTTT	CASSPRTGSSNQPQHF
TRBV6-1	TRBJ2-7	.	TGTGCCAGCAGTGATGTGGAGGGGCCCTACGAGCAGTACTTC	CASSDVEGPYEQYF
TRBV7-8	TRBJ2-7	TRBD1	TGTGCCAGCAGCTTCCCGGACAGGTCCCCCCACGAGCAGTACTTC	CASSFPDRSPHEQYF
TRBV6-1	TRBJ2-7	.	TGTGCCAGCAGGGCTCCTAGCGTCGAGCAGTACTTC	CASRAPSVEQYF
TRBV4-2	TRBJ2-7	TRBD1	TGTGCCAGCAGCCAAGAGCACAGGGGGCCCTACGAGCAGTACTTC	CASSQEHRGPYEQYF
TRBV18	TRBJ1-3	.	TGTGCCAGCTCACCTACGGCGGAAAACACCATATATTTT	CASSPTAENTIYF
TRBV6-7	TRBJ1-1	.	TGTGCCAGCAGATCCCTGGGCCGGAACACTGAAGCTTTCTTT	CASRSLGRNTEAFF
TRBV9	TRBJ2-7	TRBD2	TGTGCCAGCAGCGTAGGCCCGGGACTAGCGGGAGGGCCCCTCCGGAGCTCCTACGAGCAGTACTTC	CASSVGPGLAGGPLRSSYEQYF
TRBV12-5	TRBJ2-7	TRBD2	TGTGCTAGTGGTCTTCGGACTAGCATCCCCCACGAGCAGTACTTC	CASGLRTSIPHEQYF
TRBV6-6	TRBJ2-1	TRBD2	TGTGCCAGCAACCCGACTAGCGTGAACAATGAGCAGTTCTTC	CASNPTSVNNEQFF
TRBV7-9	TRBJ1-2	.	TGTGCCAGCAGCTTCAGGGTTAACTATGGCTACACCTTC	CASSFRVNYGYTF
TRBV6-5	TRBJ2-2	TRBD2	TGTGCCAGCAGTTACTTGGGCGGGGGTAGGACCGGGGAGCTGTTTTTT	CASSYLGGGRTGELFF
TRBV10-3	TRBJ2-1	TRBD1	TGTGCCAGCGGCCTACGGGACAGCTCAAATGAGCAGTTCTTC	CASGLRDSSNEQFF
TRBV11-1	TRBJ2-7	.	TGTGCCAGCAGTGGACTTTCCTACGAGCAGTACTTC	CASSGLSYEQYF